Included here is one T cell receptor beta chain sequence, with context. Produced via immunoSEQ multiplex PCR; TCRdb's table is partial and in-frame only. This table holds approximately 80,000 clones, over 75% found once. This record comes from a study of T cells in localized non-small cell lung cancer. This CDR3 comprises 12 residues. V was pared by 7 bases and J by 3 bases, with 1 base of the junction left unmatched. CDR1 is SGHTA and CDR2 is FQGNSA in the germline V gene. Sequencing was performed on peripheral blood, taken before any cancer treatment. The chain is built from TRBV7-2 and TRBJ2-7, with 9 bases aligning to TRBD1. This receptor was identified in a female donor over 55 with stage I lung adenocarcinoma. This chain's CDR3 is CASTGQGYEQYF. The CDR3, as DNA: TGTGCCAGCACGGGACAGGGCTACGAGCAGTACTTC.